The 15 T cell receptor beta chains below all came from one sample that was sequenced in a study of early T cells in non-severe SARS-CoV-2 infection. MiXCR, applied by TCRdb to the 5' RACE reads, yields one record per CDR3 protein. This sample has tens of thousands of distinct CDR3 sequences, with about 14% found just once. This sample comprised whole blood, obtained at baseline. The source of these receptors is an adult who was a healthcare worker with PCR-confirmed SARS-CoV-2 infection or an uninfected control (not recorded which).

The V call is TRBV20-1, the J call TRBJ1-1, with 7 nucleotides matching TRBD1. After removal of 3 bases from V and 3 bases from J, the junction contained 4 bases not matched to a gene. Looked up from germline, CDR1 is DFQATT and CDR2 is SNEGSKA (reference sequence). The CDR3 is 13 amino acids. The CDR3 DNA reads as TGCAGTGCTAGGGGACAGCCGTACACTGAAGCTTTCTTT. Its translation: CSARGQPYTEAFF.

This clonotype was seen ten or more times. This chain links TRBV12-3 or TRBV12-4 with TRBJ1-5; D not resolved. Trimming cost V 1 base and J 1 base, with 2 bases left between them. This CDR3 has 13 amino acids. The DNA of the CDR3 is TGTGCCAGCAGTTTAGGCAGCAATCAGCCCCAGCATTTT. Protein sequence: CASSLGSNQPQHF.

This chain uses TRBV24-1 with TRBJ2-1, with D possibly matching TRBD2 (5 bases). The germline V gene has CDR1 KGHDR and CDR2 SFDVKD. Trimming cost V 3 bases and J 3 bases, with 5 bases left between them. The CDR3 runs to 13 residues. The CDR3 region has the DNA TGTGCCACCAGTGATAGCGGCTACAATGAGCAGTTCTTC. Amino acid sequence: CATSDSGYNEQFF.

This clonotype has a handful of counts. This chain links TRBV2 with TRBJ2-1; 7 bases agree with TRBD1. J gave up 0 bases and V 10 bases, and 6 bases lay outside the gene matches. In germline, CDR1 is SNHLY, CDR2 FYNNEI. This CDR3 has 14 amino acids. The chain's CDR3 is CANRGELSYNEQFF. The CDR3 DNA follows: TGTGCCAACAGGGGTGAGCTCTCCTACAATGAGCAGTTCTTC.

V and J are TRBV20-1 and TRBJ2-5; unclear D gene. This CDR3 contains 13 residues. Trimming shortened V by 0 bases and J by 4 bases, and 9 bases separated the two germline ends. CDR1 is DFQATT, CDR2 SNEGSKA, per germline (reference sequence). CDR3 protein: CSARDGRLETQYF. The CDR3 DNA reads TGCAGTGCTAGAGACGGAAGACTAGAGACCCAGTACTTC.

V is TRBV7-6 and J is TRBJ2-7, with 9 bases aligning to TRBD2. Germline lookup yields CDR1 SGHVS and CDR2 FNYEAQ. V shed 6 bases, J shed 5 bases, and the junction held 14 bases outside the gene matches. The CDR3 totals 16 residues. CDR3 nucleotides: TGTGCCAGCAGTTCCGGGGGGGTAGCGGGAGCCCACGAGCAGTACTTC. Translating gives CASSSGGVAGAHEQYF.

This clonotype turned up a few times. This chain joins TRBV2 and TRBJ2-3; a weak D match, TRBD1 (5 bases). CDR3 length equals 13 residues. The V gene lost 7 bases and the J gene lost 6 bases, with 14 bases spanning the gap. Germline-derived CDR1 and CDR2 are SNHLY and FYNNEI. Here the CDR3 reads CASMGPARDTQYF. CDR3 DNA sequence: TGTGCCAGCATGGGGCCGGCACGCGATACGCAGTATTTT. Filled out from reference TRBV2 and TRBJ2-3, the complete variable domain reads EPEVTQTPSHQVTQMGQEVILRCVPISNHLYFYWYRQILGQKVEFLVSFYNNEISEKSEIFDDQFSVERPDGSNFTLKIRSTKLEDSAMYFCASMGPARDTQYFGPGTRLTVL.

Only a few counts were recorded for this clonotype. V is TRBV29-1 and J is TRBJ2-1; 8 bases map to TRBD2. V lost 8 bases and J lost 8; bases outside the gene matches: 11. CDR1 is SQVTM, CDR2 ANQGSEA, per germline. This CDR3 contains 13 residues. The CDR3 bases are TGCAGCTCCTTGGGACAAGCGGGGGATGAGCAGTTCTTC. As protein: CSSLGQAGDEQFF.

The sample holds a few counts of this clonotype. The chain uses TRBV5-1 and TRBJ2-7, with 9 nucleotides matching TRBD2. Germline lookup yields CDR1 SGHRS and CDR2 YFSETQ. J was trimmed by 5 bases and V by 4 bases; bases with no gene match: 10. The CDR3 has 15 amino acids. The CDR3 DNA is TGCGCCAGCAGCCCCCAAGTGGTAGCGGGAGACGAGCAGTACTTC. This translates into CASSPQVVAGDEQYF. Using reference TRBV5-1 and TRBJ2-7 for the parts outside the CDR3, the full variable domain is KAGVTQTPRYLIKTRGQQVTLSCSPISGHRSVSWYQQTPGQGLQFLFEYFSETQRNKGNFPGRFSGRQFSNSRSEMNVSTLELGDSALYLCASSPQVVAGDEQYFGPGTRLTVT.

CDR3 in amino acids: CSAPKPPRTDTQYF. CDR3 sequence (DNA): TGCAGTGCCCCTAAACCGCCCCGCACAGATACGCAGTATTTT. V gene TRBV20-1 combines with J gene TRBJ2-3; D call uncertain. This CDR3 has 14 residues. CDR1 and CDR2 from the germline V gene are DFQATT and SNEGSKA (reference sequence). V was pared by 6 bases and J by 1 base, with 14 bases between.

This clonotype has at least ten counts. The chain joins TRBV10-2 to TRBJ2-2, with TRBD2 matching over 9 bases. V lost 6 bases to trimming and J lost 6 bases; unmatched junction nucleotides: 5. CDR1 is WSHSY and CDR2 is SAAADI in the germline V gene. The CDR3 runs to 14 residues. CDR3 protein: CASRTSGKPGELFF. The CDR3 DNA follows: TGCGCCAGCAGGACTAGCGGAAAACCCGGGGAGCTGTTTTTT.

By proportion, this clonotype is medium-sized. The chain carries TRBV7-2 and TRBJ2-5; D is perhaps TRBD2 (5 bases). From germline, CDR1 is SGHTA and CDR2 FQGNSA. The CDR3 runs to 15 residues. V was pared by 1 base and J by 4 bases, with 13 bases between. The CDR3: CASSLGGAGSETQYF. In nucleotides, the CDR3 is TGTGCCAGCAGCTTAGGTGGCGCGGGTTCAGAGACCCAGTACTTC.

This clonotype appeared a few times. The chain is built from TRBV7-6 and TRBJ2-1; a possible D gene is TRBD1 (6 bases). CDR3 length equals 12 residues. Germline V CDR1 and CDR2: SGHVS, FNYEAQ. The V end was cut by 5 bases, the J end by 9 bases, with 11 bases between. CDR3 residues: CASSPGVGEQFF. The CDR3 bases are TGTGCCAGCAGCCCAGGGGTCGGTGAGCAGTTCTTC.

The chain uses TRBV29-1 and TRBJ2-1; TRBD2 aligns across 10 bases. Germline CDR1 and CDR2: SQVTM and ANQGSEA. V lost 4 bases, J lost 7 bases, and 4 bases stayed unmatched. The CDR3 contains 13 residues. The CDR3 bases are TGCAGCGTTGTACAGCGGGGGGGAAATGAGCAGTTCTTC. This codes for CSVVQRGGNEQFF.

The table lists this clonotype with a few counts. At one end the junction does not follow the germline gene, possibly because of a read error. This chain links TRBV3-1 with TRBJ1-1; TRBD1 might be the D (6 bases). The CDR3 has 13 residues. Per the germline V gene, CDR1 is LGHDT and CDR2 is YNNKEL (reference sequence). The CDR3 coding sequence is TGTGCCAGCAGCCTAGGACAGAACACTGAAGTTTTCTTT. This gives the protein CASSLGQNTEVFF.